This T cell receptor (beta chain) emerged from a study of vaccination effects on CD4 cells after COVID-19. CDR3 length equals 15 residues. V lost 6 bases to trimming and J lost 3 bases, with 16 bases between them. In germline, CDR1 is MNHNY, CDR2 SVGAGI (reference sequence). As to this clone: Antigen: not known.

The ViraFEST assay expanded antigen-specific CD4+ T cells with viral peptide pools before sequencing. Following culture for nine to ten days, CD4+ T cells were isolated. Profiled with immunoSEQ multiplex PCR; TCRdb holds only in-frame clones, not every one. The table shows about 54,000 clones, with 80% occurring only once. The specimen was CD4+ T cells from PBMCs cultured with HCoV-229E spike peptides, collected before COVID-19 vaccination. V usage is TRBV6-6 and J usage is TRBJ2-3; TRBD2 is a possible D gene (6 bases). This receptor was taken from a human donor who received a COVID-19 vaccine. CDR3 nucleotide sequence: TGTGCCAGCAGAAACGGAGGGCTAGTAACAGATACGCAGTATTTT. It is translated as CASRNGGLVTDTQYF.